The sequence of this T cell receptor (beta chain) was determined in a study of blood T cell repertoires in COVID-19. Whole-study context: The origin of the acute and convalescent COVID-19 samples was the United States, Italy and Spain.

This CDR3 is 16 amino acids long. Germline V gives CDR1 LNHDA, CDR2 SQIVND (reference sequence). V was clipped by 4 bases and J by 6 bases; unmatched bases: 7. Seattle patient enrollment occurred during active infection, with longitudinal follow-up thereafter. Method: immunoSEQ multiplex PCR; TCRdb's copy keeps in-frame clones and lacks some. This sample yields roughly 410,000 clones, of which approximately 89% are seen a single time; approximately 1.5% belongs to the top ten. This TCR was sampled from a woman aged 40 to 50 with COVID-19, enrolled during active disease. Sequencing input: peripheral blood. This chain uses TRBV19 with TRBJ2-2; 11 nucleotides align to TRBD1. As DNA, the CDR3 is TGTGCCAGTAGTACCCGACCGGGACAGGGGGCCGGGGAGCTGTTTTTT. Protein sequence: CASSTRPGQGAGELFF.